Each of the 11 T cell receptor beta chains below was sequenced from the same sample in a study of shared clonotypes between healthy human individuals. The naive CD8 subset, CD45RO-negative cells positively selected for CCR7, excluded terminally differentiated effector memory CD45RA+ cells. TCRdb keeps only in-frame clones here, not all; method: immunoSEQ multiplex PCR. The profile shows around 1.9 million clones, 85% to 95% of them singletons. Input material: naive CD8+ T cells from PBMCs. All receptors come from a man aged 18 to 30 in good health. Some clones in this sample may be carry-over from other donors' samples.

This chain joins TRBV6-1 and TRBJ2-7; perhaps TRBD1 as D (6 bases). The V gene's germline CDR1 is MNHNS and CDR2 SASEGT. The CDR3 has 13 amino acids. Trimming shortened V by 6 bases and J by 4 bases, and 13 bases separated the two germline ends. For the CDR3, the DNA is TGTGCCAGCAGAGAATATCAGGGGTACGAGCAGTACTTC. Residues: CASREYQGYEQYF.

The V and J genes are TRBV7-2 and TRBJ1-2; D may be TRBD1 (6 bases). V was cut by 4 bases and J by 7 bases, with 19 bases left in between. The germline V gene encodes CDR1 SGHTA and CDR2 FQGNSA. This CDR3 has 15 amino acids. The CDR3 DNA follows: TGTGCCAGCAGCTCATTTCTGGGGGCGAAGGGTGGCTACACCTTC. This sequence encodes CASSSFLGAKGGYTF. The whole variable domain, remainder taken from reference TRBV7-2 and TRBJ1-2, is GAGVSQSPSNKVTEKGKDVELRCDPISGHTALYWYRQSLGQGLEFLIYFQGNSAPDKSGLPSDRFSAERTGGSVSTLTIQRTQQEDSAVYLCASSSFLGAKGGYTFGSGTRLTVV.

The V gene is TRBV27, the J gene TRBJ2-3; 10 bases align to TRBD2. Germline assignment: CDR1 MNHEY and CDR2 SMNVEV (reference sequence). Losses at the gene ends were 4 bases for V and 5 bases for J; bases not matched to a gene: 12. The CDR3 spans 17 residues. The CDR3 DNA reads TGTGCCAGCAGTTCCACCGTGCTAGCGGGAGCAGGAGATACGCAGTATTTT. Residues: CASSSTVLAGAGDTQYF.

The CDR3 DNA reads as TGTGCCAGCAGTCAAACCAGTAGCGGGCAGCCCCAGCATTTT. Encoded protein: CASSQTSSGQPQHF. V is TRBV28 and J is TRBJ1-5; no clear D. Germline assignment: CDR1 MDHEN and CDR2 SYDVKM. The CDR3 consists of 14 residues. The V end was cut by 5 bases, the J end by 7 bases, with 15 bases between.

In its sample, this clone was seen once. The chain has TRBV4-3 and TRBJ2-7, with TRBD1 matching over 8 bases. V shed 4 bases and J 3 bases; nucleotides not matched to a gene: 14. The CDR3 length is 17 residues. CDR1 is LGHNA and CDR2 is YSLEER in the germline V gene. The CDR3 DNA follows: TGCGCCAGCAGCCCGGGGACAGGCCCTCCTCAAAACTACGAGCAGTACTTC. It translates to CASSPGTGPPQNYEQYF.

The V gene is TRBV16, the J gene TRBJ2-4, with unresolved D. V was shortened by 5 bases and J by 4 bases, with 18 bases between the two germline ends. Germline V CDR1 and CDR2: KGHSY, FQNENV. This CDR3 spans 16 amino acids. The CDR3 is CASSLTGKISKNIQYF. CDR3 in DNA: TGTGCCAGCAGCTTAACCGGCAAGATCTCAAAAAACATTCAGTACTTC.

The chain combines TRBV9 with TRBJ2-2; a weak D match, TRBD2 (6 bases). Trimming removed 0 bases at V and 2 bases at J, with 11 bases between. The germline CDR1 and CDR2 sequences are SGDLS and YYNGEE. The CDR3 sequence is 16 residues long. The CDR3 DNA sequence: TGTGCCAGCAGCGTAGGTGGTAGCGGTAACACCGGGGAGCTGTTTTTT. Its protein is CASSVGGSGNTGELFF.

This chain links TRBV19 with TRBJ1-5; D remains unclear. The CDR3 runs to 13 residues. Germline V gives CDR1 LNHDA, CDR2 SQIVND (reference sequence). The V gene lost 9 bases and the J gene lost 1 base, with 10 bases spanning the gap. The CDR3 nucleotides are TGTGCCAGCGCCCGAGGAAGCAATCAGCCCCAGCATTTT. Its protein product is CASARGSNQPQHF. Filled out from reference TRBV19 and TRBJ1-5, the complete variable domain reads DGGITQSPKYLFRKEGQNVTLSCEQNLNHDAMYWYRQDPGQGLRLIYYSQIVNDFQKGDIAEGYSVSREKKESFPLTVTSAQKNPTAFYLCASARGSNQPQHFGDGTRLSIL.

Written as DNA, the CDR3 is TGTGCCAGCAGCCAAGACCCCCCGGGGCCTCCCCACACAGATACGCAGTATTTT. Amino acids: CASSQDPPGPPHTDTQYF. The genes are TRBV14 and TRBJ2-3; possibly TRBD1 or TRBD2 for D (5 bases each). Per the germline V gene, CDR1 is SGHDN and CDR2 is FVKESK. The CDR3 has 18 amino acids. Trimming left V 0 bases short and J 2 bases short, with 18 bases between.

CDR3 in amino acids: CASSIGGGCVVGNQPQHF. CDR3 bases: TGTGCCAGCAGCATTGGCGGGGGCTGTGTTGTTGGCAATCAGCCCCAGCATTTT. This chain links TRBV21-1 with TRBJ1-5. TRBV21-1 is a listed pseudogene. This CDR3 is built from 18 residues.

The chain is built from TRBV18 and TRBJ2-3, with D possibly matching TRBD2 (6 bases). CDR1 and CDR2 from the germline V gene are KGHSH and LQKENI. V lost 2 bases to trimming and J lost 1 base, with 16 bases between them. The CDR3 runs 17 residues. The CDR3 loop is CASSPGRSGVGTDTQYF. The CDR3 region has the DNA TGTGCCAGCTCACCAGGACGCTCGGGAGTCGGCACAGATACGCAGTATTTT.